This TCR beta chain was profiled in a study of patients with pleural tuberculosis. The CDR3 is 16 residues long. V dropped 1 base and J dropped 0 bases, with 13 bases sitting between them. The V gene's germline CDR1 is SQVTM and CDR2 ANQGSEA. One entry per CDR3 protein results from TCRdb running MiXCR on the reads. The sample has 29,000 or so distinct CDR3 sequences; over 15% are singletons. This clonotype was picked up many times. V is TRBV29-1 and J is TRBJ2-1; D is perhaps TRBD2 (5 bases). Sequencing was carried out using peripheral blood. The clonotype comes from a human donor with pleural tuberculosis. CDR3 protein: CSVEAPSRSSYNEQFF. CDR3 nucleotides: TGCAGCGTTGAAGCCCCTAGCCGAAGCTCCTACAATGAGCAGTTCTTC.